A selection of T cell receptor beta chains follows, all from one sample in a study of T cell responses to AZD1222 COVID-19 vaccine. Here immunoSEQ multiplex PCR was the method, and the copy in TCRdb shows in-frame clones only, minus some. The sample includes over 55,000 clones, more than 60% seen only once; the top ten take over 3%. The specimen was peripheral blood, collected 28 days after the second AZD1222 dose. These receptors originate from an adult who received the AZD1222 COVID-19 vaccine. Each CDR3 is given with its conserved first and last residue. D genes are given only for firm matches. Size tells how often a clone was seen (once, few, many) or the class of an expanded clone, and some rows leave it out.

cdr3_nt	cdr3_aa	d_call	clone_size	v_call	j_call
TGTGCCAGCAGCCCGCGACAGGTTCACACCGGGGAGCTGTTTTTT	CASSPRQVHTGELFF	.	.	TRBV7-2	TRBJ2-2
TGCGCCAGCAGGCCAGGGACCGGCCGTGAAGCTTTCTTT	CASRPGTGREAFF	.	.	TRBV5-1	TRBJ1-1
TGTGCCAGCAGTTACCCGGGGACAGCAACTAATGAAAAACTGTTTTTT	CASSYPGTATNEKLFF	TRBD1	few	TRBV6-5	TRBJ1-4
TGTGCCTGGAGTCCGGGACGGTTCTATGGCTACACCTTC	CAWSPGRFYGYTF	.	.	TRBV30	TRBJ1-2
TGTGCCAGCCGGGGGGCCTCCACAGATACGCAGTATTTT	CASRGASTDTQYF	.	.	TRBV10-3	TRBJ2-3
TGTGCCAGCAGCCACACCCTGTCCCGCGGGGGCGTTTCACCCCTCCACTTT	CASSHTLSRGGVSPLHF	.	.	TRBV7-2	TRBJ1-6
TGTGCCAGCAGTTCACCCCAGGATACGCAGTATTTT	CASSSPQDTQYF	.	.	TRBV6-5	TRBJ2-3
TGTGCCAGCTCAGCCGGACAGGGGGCCTACACCATATATTTT	CASSAGQGAYTIYF	TRBD1	.	TRBV18	TRBJ1-3
TGTGCCAGCAGTGATACAGGGGACTACGAGCAGTACTTC	CASSDTGDYEQYF	TRBD1	.	TRBV6-1	TRBJ2-7
TGTGCCAGCAGCTCCCGCCCAAACACCATATATTTT	CASSSRPNTIYF	.	.	TRBV11-2	TRBJ1-3
TGTGCCAGCAGCTTGGCGTTCCAAGGACCCCTCCACTTT	CASSLAFQGPLHF	.	.	TRBV5-6	TRBJ1-6
TGTGCCAGCAGTTACAGCCGACCCCCGGCAAATGAAAAACTGTTTTTT	CASSYSRPPANEKLFF	.	.	TRBV6-5	TRBJ1-4
TGTGCCAGCAGTGAATTGACAGGGGGCTTAGGCTACACCTTC	CASSELTGGLGYTF	TRBD1	.	TRBV6-1	TRBJ1-2
TGTGCCAGCAGCTCGGACGGAATTGGCTACACCTTC	CASSSDGIGYTF	.	.	TRBV11-3	TRBJ1-2
TGTGCCAGCAGCTTAGTAGGCTATGAGCAGTTCTTC	CASSLVGYEQFF	.	.	TRBV7-9	TRBJ2-1
TGTGCCAGCAGACAGGGTTCTGGCTACACCTTC	CASRQGSGYTF	.	.	TRBV6-5	TRBJ1-2
TGTGCCAGCAGCCAAGTTGCCCGGGATACGCAGTATTTT	CASSQVARDTQYF	.	.	TRBV3-1/TRBV3-2	TRBJ2-3
TGTGCCAGCAGGTTCTCTACCACCGGGGAGCTGTTTTTT	CASRFSTTGELFF	.	.	TRBV4-2	TRBJ2-2
TGTGCCAGCAGCTCGCGGGGGCGAGAGACCCAGTACTTC	CASSSRGRETQYF	.	.	TRBV5-8	TRBJ2-5
TGTGCCAGCAGTCCGCAGGGGGGGCAAAACATTCAGTACTTC	CASSPQGGQNIQYF	.	.	TRBV6-2/TRBV6-3	TRBJ2-4
TGTGCCAGCAGTGGACAGTCGCCTAATGAAAAACTGTTTTTT	CASSGQSPNEKLFF	.	.	TRBV2	TRBJ1-4
TGTGCCAGCAGTAGCCCCGGACAGCTTAAACAGCATTTT	CASSSPGQLKQHF	.	.	TRBV28	TRBJ1-5
TGTGCCAGCAGTTTTTTTCGCAGCAATCAGCCCCAGCATTTT	CASSFFRSNQPQHF	.	.	TRBV28	TRBJ1-5
TGTGCCAGCAGGGGTGCAGGGAGGGTTGACTATGGCTACACCTTC	CASRGAGRVDYGYTF	.	.	TRBV28	TRBJ1-2
TGTGCCAGCAGCTTCCAGTACGAGCAGTACTTC	CASSFQYEQYF	.	.	TRBV5-6	TRBJ2-7
TGTGCCATCAGTGAGTCTGGAACGGACGGCGGGGAGCTGTTTTTT	CAISESGTDGGELFF	.	.	TRBV10-3	TRBJ2-2
TGTGCCAGCAACCGGGACAGGGGCACAGATACGCAGTATTTT	CASNRDRGTDTQYF	TRBD1	.	TRBV2	TRBJ2-3
TGTGCCAGCAGCTCGTCCTCCTACGAGCAGTACTTC	CASSSSSYEQYF	.	.	TRBV7-3	TRBJ2-7
TGCGCCAGCAGCTTGCGTTCAGGGGTGAATGAAAAACTGTTTTTT	CASSLRSGVNEKLFF	.	few	TRBV5-1	TRBJ1-4